This is a list of T cell receptor beta chains from one sample in a study of T cell responses to AZD1222 COVID-19 vaccine. Produced via immunoSEQ multiplex PCR; TCRdb's table is partial and in-frame only. The sample has about 90,000 clones, about 90% seen once. The sequencing used peripheral blood, collected on day 0 of MenACWY control vaccination. These receptors all stem from an adult in good health. Both conserved end residues are part of each CDR3. D genes are given only for firm matches. For some rows the clone size is stated as once, few or many, or as a class when expanded; others skip it.

size	V	J	D	DNA	CDR3
.	TRBV27	TRBJ2-1	.	TGTGCCAGCAGTTTAAGGGTAAGCTCCTACAATGAGCAGTTCTTC	CASSLRVSSYNEQFF
.	TRBV19	TRBJ1-2	.	TGTGCCAGTAGTCCCGCGACCAACTATGGCTACACCTTC	CASSPATNYGYTF
.	TRBV28	TRBJ1-5	.	TGTGCCAGCCAAAGGCCTGGGGCGCCCTCTAATCAGCCCCAGCATTTT	CASQRPGAPSNQPQHF
.	TRBV15	TRBJ1-2	.	TGTGCCACCAAAGTAGGGGAGGAGAGAAACTATGGCTACACCTTC	CATKVGEERNYGYTF
.	TRBV7-9	TRBJ2-7	.	TGTGCCAGCAGCTTCCGGGGCGAGCAGTACTTC	CASSFRGEQYF
.	TRBV28	TRBJ1-5	.	TGTGCCAGCAGTTTTGGGGTAGTTGTTCCGCCCCAGCATTTT	CASSFGVVVPPQHF
.	TRBV10-3	TRBJ1-1	.	TGTGCCATCAGTGAGTATATGGTTGAAGCTTTCTTT	CAISEYMVEAFF
.	TRBV28	TRBJ1-6	.	TGTGCCAGCAGTTTATTAGGCAGAAATTCACCCCTCCACTTT	CASSLLGRNSPLHF
.	TRBV6-6	TRBJ1-3	.	TGTGCCAGCAGTTATTTAGTAAGCTCTGGAAACACCATATATTTT	CASSYLVSSGNTIYF
.	TRBV15	TRBJ2-5	TRBD1	TGTGCCACCAGCAGAGCGGGCAGGGGGCGAGAGACCCAGTACTTC	CATSRAGRGRETQYF
.	TRBV7-7	TRBJ2-2	.	TGTGCTAGCAGCTTGGGGCTCGACACCGGGGAGCTGTTTTTT	CASSLGLDTGELFF
.	TRBV6-5	TRBJ2-2	TRBD1	TGTGCCGGAGACAGGGCGGAAACGAACACCGGGGAGCTGTTTTTT	CAGDRAETNTGELFF
.	TRBV5-1	TRBJ1-1	TRBD1	TGCGCCAGCAGCACGGAGACAGGGAGTGGAACTGAAGCTTTCTTT	CASSTETGSGTEAFF
.	TRBV5-1	TRBJ2-2	.	TGCGCCAGCAGCTTTTCCACCAGCACCGGGGAGCTGTTTTTT	CASSFSTSTGELFF
.	TRBV7-9	TRBJ1-6	.	TGTGCCAGCAGCTTAGAGGGCTCACCCCTCCACTTT	CASSLEGSPLHF
.	TRBV21-1	TRBJ2-5	.	TGTGCCAGCAGCAACCGGGACAGGGCGTCAGAGACCCAGTACTTC	CASSNRDRASETQYF
.	TRBV18	TRBJ1-1	.	TGTGCCAGCTCACCAGGGGCCGAGAACACTGAAGCTTTCTTT	CASSPGAENTEAFF
once	TRBV19	TRBJ1-3	.	TGTGCCAGTATTATGGGGCAGGGAAACACCATATATTTT	CASIMGQGNTIYF
few	TRBV13	TRBJ2-3	.	TGTGCCAGCAGCTTAGGCGGGGGAGGAGATACGCAGTATTTT	CASSLGGGGDTQYF
.	TRBV6-5	TRBJ2-7	TRBD1	TGTGCCAGCAGTCTACCGGACAGGGGGAGCAACGAGCAGTACTTC	CASSLPDRGSNEQYF
.	TRBV11-2	TRBJ1-1	.	TGTGCCAGCAGCTCCCCCATCCCGGGAATCATGAACACTGAAGCTTTCTTT	CASSSPIPGIMNTEAFF
.	TRBV28	TRBJ1-1	.	TGTGCCAGCAGTCGAGGAACAGGGTTTGGGACTGAAGCTTTCTTT	CASSRGTGFGTEAFF
.	TRBV29-1	TRBJ1-2	TRBD1	TGCAGCGTTGAAGATCGACGGACAGGGGTAAGGGATGGCTACACCTTC	CSVEDRRTGVRDGYTF
once	TRBV6-1	TRBJ1-1	.	TGTGCCAGCAGTGCAACCCGAGGGGCTCATGGTCCTGGAGCTTTCTTT	CASSATRGAHGPGAFF
.	TRBV5-1	TRBJ2-2	.	TGCGCCAGCAGCTCCAAAGGCCAGACCGGGGAGCTGTTTTTT	CASSSKGQTGELFF
once	TRBV5-1	TRBJ1-1	.	TGCGCCAGCAAAGCTCAGGAGGGGAGCACTGAAGCTTTCTTT	CASKAQEGSTEAFF
once	TRBV12-5	TRBJ2-5	TRBD2	TGTGCTAGTGGCCAGGTAGCGGGGGGGCTCCAGTACTTC	CASGQVAGGLQYF
.	TRBV28	TRBJ1-2	TRBD1	TGTGCCAGCAGTCCCCCGGGTGAGGGGGCGGATGGCTACACCTTC	CASSPPGEGADGYTF
.	TRBV5-6	TRBJ2-3	.	TGTGCCAGCAGCCTAGCCCTAGTTTCCGATACGCAGTATTTT	CASSLALVSDTQYF
.	TRBV6-2/TRBV6-3	TRBJ2-5	TRBD2	TGTGCCAGCAGTTACGAGCGGGGGGTCCGGGAGACCCAGTACTTC	CASSYERGVRETQYF